Below, 24 T cell receptor beta chains from the same sample are listed, as sequenced in a study of cytomegalovirus exposure and HLA in healthy donors. Some clones are missing from TCRdb's copy, which holds only in-frame ones; the method was immunoSEQ multiplex PCR. The sample includes about 160,000 clones, roughly 90% seen only once; the top ten take approximately 10%. Sample: PBMCs. The receptors were sampled from a woman under 30 in good health and CMV-seropositive.

The chain uses TRBV5-6 and TRBJ2-3; TRBD2 aligns across 7 bases. The V gene's germline CDR1 is SGHDT and CDR2 YYEEEE. Trimming removed 0 bases from V and 1 base from J; junction bases left unmatched: 5. CDR3 length: 16 amino acids. In nucleotides, the CDR3 is TGTGCCAGCAGCTTGGGAGCGGGGACCCGCACAGATACGCAGTATTTT. Translated, it gives CASSLGAGTRTDTQYF.

This chain joins TRBV7-3 and TRBJ2-3, with D hard to call. The CDR3 sequence is 13 residues long. Germline CDR1 and CDR2: SGHTA and FQGTGA. V was cut by 0 bases and J by 6 bases, with 7 bases left in between. CDR3 protein: CASSLTIADTQYF. The CDR3 DNA reads as TGTGCCAGCAGCTTAACGATTGCGGATACGCAGTATTTT.

This clone was observed a handful of times. This chain links TRBV5-4 with TRBJ2-1, with 9 positions matching TRBD2. The CDR3 is made up of 15 amino acids. With V trimmed by 1 base and J by 7 bases, 6 bases remained unmatched. Germline CDR1 SGHNT, CDR2 YYREEE (reference sequence). The CDR3 coding sequence is TGTGCCAGCAGCTTGCGAACCACTAGCGGGAATGAGCAGTTCTTC. Translated, it gives CASSLRTTSGNEQFF.

The CDR3 is CASSPAGETQYF. CDR3 DNA sequence: TGTGCCAGCTCACCTGCAGGGGAGACCCAGTACTTC. The V and J genes are TRBV18 and TRBJ2-5, with D tentatively TRBD1 (5 bases). V lost 3 bases and J 5 bases, leaving 7 bases between the germline ends. Germline loops: CDR1 KGHSH, CDR2 LQKENI. The CDR3 covers 12 residues. Full variable domain (missing parts from reference TRBV18 and TRBJ2-5): NAGVMQNPRHLVRRRGQEARLRCSPMKGHSHVYWYRQLPEEGLKFMVYLQKENIIDESGMPKERFSAEFPKEGPSILRIQQVVRGDSAAYFCASSPAGETQYFGPGTRLLVL.

The chain links TRBV19 to TRBJ2-7; 10 bases match TRBD2. J gave up 5 bases and V 5 bases, and 18 bases lay outside the gene matches. The CDR3 totals 18 residues. CDR1 and CDR2 (germline): LNHDA, SQIVND (reference sequence). In DNA form, the CDR3 reads TGTGCCAGTAGTCCCATTGCCAGCGGGAGGGCCTCTGGAGACGAGCAGTACTTC. It yields the protein CASSPIASGRASGDEQYF.

The rearrangement joins TRBV4-3 to TRBJ2-2; D gene unclear. The CDR3 covers 14 residues. From germline, CDR1 is LGHNA and CDR2 YSLEER. Deletions cut 5 bases from V and 0 bases from J, with 7 bases between. The CDR3 spells CASSYTSNTGELFF. Written as DNA, the CDR3 is TGCGCCAGCAGCTACACATCGAACACCGGGGAGCTGTTTTTT.

This clone was detected a few times. The rearrangement uses TRBV30 and TRBJ2-2; D unclear. V was pared by 5 bases and J by 1 base, with 8 bases between. CDR1 is GTSNPN and CDR2 is SVGIG in the germline V gene (reference sequence). CDR3 length: 13 amino acids. For the CDR3, the DNA is TGTGCCTGGGCTGCAGAGAACACCGGGGAGCTGTTTTTT. Protein product: CAWAAENTGELFF. The full variable domain, in which reference TRBV30 and TRBJ2-2 provide the parts outside the CDR3, is SQTIHQWPATLVQPVGSPLSLECTVEGTSNPNLYWYRQAAGRGLQLLFYSVGIGQISSEVPQNLSASRPQDRQFILSSKKLLLSDSGFYLCAWAAENTGELFFGEGSRLTVL.

This chain joins TRBV25-1 and TRBJ2-1, with 11 bases aligning to TRBD1. CDR1 and CDR2 (germline): MGHDK, SYGVNS. There are 18 residues in the CDR3. V lost 2 bases to trimming and J lost 4 bases; unmatched junction nucleotides: 10. The CDR3 sequence: CASSEGTGGNSGYNEQFF. The DNA for the CDR3 is TGTGCCAGCAGTGAAGGGACAGGGGGTAATTCAGGGTACAATGAGCAGTTCTTC. Full variable domain (missing parts from reference TRBV25-1 and TRBJ2-1): EADIYQTPRYLVIGTGKKITLECSQTMGHDKMYWYQQDPGMELHLIHYSYGVNSTEKGDLSSESTVSRIRTEHFPLTLESARPSHTSQYLCASSEGTGGNSGYNEQFFGPGTRLTVL.

The genes are TRBV25-1 and TRBJ2-7; TRBD2 agrees at 8 bases. The V gene's germline CDR1 is MGHDK and CDR2 SYGVNS. Losses at the gene ends were 4 bases for V and 5 bases for J; bases not matched to a gene: 10. CDR3 size: 15 residues. The CDR3 protein is CASSGPGLVSDEQYF. For the CDR3, the DNA is TGTGCCAGCAGTGGACCGGGACTAGTATCGGACGAGCAGTACTTC.

This clone occurred a few times. The rearrangement links TRBV28 to TRBJ1-2, with D tentatively TRBD1 (6 bases). The CDR3 spans 13 residues. V was clipped by 6 bases and J by 6 bases, with 14 bases between them. Looked up from germline, CDR1 is MDHEN and CDR2 is SYDVKM. The CDR3 DNA reads as TGTGCCAGCAGCCCCGGGACAAGGCATGGCTACACCTTC. Translating it yields CASSPGTRHGYTF.

The table lists this clone with many counts. The chain is built from TRBV19 and TRBJ1-3; the D gene is possibly TRBD1 (5 bases). CDR3 length: 15 amino acids. Germline V CDR1 and CDR2: LNHDA, SQIVND (reference sequence). V lost 7 bases to trimming and J lost 0 bases, with 13 bases between them. CDR3 protein: CASTMGPSSGNTIYF. CDR3 coding DNA: TGTGCCAGTACCATGGGGCCGAGCTCTGGAAACACCATATATTTT.

The CDR3 is CASSYLLTSGYEQYF. Here the CDR3 DNA reads TGTGCCAGCAGTTACCTCTTGACTAGCGGGTACGAGCAGTACTTC. The rearrangement links TRBV6-5 to TRBJ2-7, with TRBD2 matching 10 bases. Germline loops: CDR1 MNHEY, CDR2 SVGAGI. V dropped 2 bases and J dropped 4; count of bases not matched to a gene: 5. CDR3 size: 15 residues.

The chain carries TRBV25-1 and TRBJ2-3; D remains ambiguous. This CDR3 is built from 11 residues. V was trimmed by 2 bases and J by 5 bases, leaving 2 bases between them. Germline lookup yields CDR1 MGHDK and CDR2 SYGVNS. This chain's CDR3 is CASSERDTQYF. The CDR3 region has the DNA TGTGCCAGCAGTGAACGAGATACGCAGTATTTT. Full variable domain (missing parts from reference TRBV25-1 and TRBJ2-3): EADIYQTPRYLVIGTGKKITLECSQTMGHDKMYWYQQDPGMELHLIHYSYGVNSTEKGDLSSESTVSRIRTEHFPLTLESARPSHTSQYLCASSERDTQYFGPGTRLTVL.

The CDR3 DNA follows: TGTGCCAGCAGCCCGACAGGGGTCACTGAAGCTTTCTTT. Its translation: CASSPTGVTEAFF. The rearrangement links TRBV9 to TRBJ1-1, with 8 bases lining up with TRBD1. The V segment lost 4 bases and the J segment 4 bases; nucleotides outside the gene matches: 3. The CDR3 is 13 residues long. In germline, CDR1 is SGDLS, CDR2 YYNGEE.

V and J are TRBV2 and TRBJ1-1; 9 bases map to TRBD1. The CDR3 runs to 14 residues. From germline, CDR1 is SNHLY and CDR2 FYNNEI. J lost 5 bases, V lost 5 bases, and 6 bases had no gene match. The CDR3 loop is CASSRTGGRTEAFF. The CDR3 region has the DNA TGTGCCAGCAGTCGTACAGGGGGCAGGACTGAAGCTTTCTTT.

The chain is built from TRBV15 and TRBJ1-2, with D uncertain. This CDR3 has 17 amino acids. The germline V gene encodes CDR1 LNHNV and CDR2 YYDKDF (reference sequence). The V end lost 5 bases, the J end lost 1 base, and 20 bases lay between the germline ends. CDR3 protein: CATSPETGGGLNYGYTF. CDR3 DNA: TGTGCCACCAGCCCTGAAACGGGAGGAGGGCTTAACTATGGCTACACCTTC.

V is TRBV27 and J is TRBJ2-1; 8 bases agree with TRBD2. Germline CDR1 is MNHEY and CDR2 is SMNVEV (reference sequence). V shed 3 bases and J 4 bases; nucleotides not matched to a gene: 8. The CDR3 has 16 amino acids. The chain's CDR3 is CASSLEAGATYNEQFF. CDR3 bases: TGTGCCAGCAGTTTGGAAGCGGGAGCGACGTACAATGAGCAGTTCTTC.

The CDR3 sequence is CASSESYRRVNTGELFF. DNA for the CDR3: TGCGCCAGCAGTGAGTCGTATCGCAGGGTGAACACCGGGGAGCTGTTTTTT. The V gene is TRBV10-2, the J gene TRBJ2-2, with TRBD1 as a possible D gene (5 bases). Trimming shortened V by 0 bases and J by 1 base, and 12 bases separated the two germline ends. Germline V lookup: CDR1 WSHSY, CDR2 SAAADI. The CDR3 extends over 17 amino acids.

This clone was seen only a few times. The chain uses TRBV2 and TRBJ2-3, with 8 bases that match TRBD2. V trimming: 8 bases; J trimming: 0 bases; junction bases outside the gene matches: 7. The CDR3 is 15 residues long. The V gene's germline CDR1 is SNHLY and CDR2 FYNNEI. In DNA form, the CDR3 reads TGTGCCAGCTCCCCTAGCGGGTATAGCACAGATACGCAGTATTTT. Translating gives CASSPSGYSTDTQYF.

The chain links TRBV14 to TRBJ2-5; D gene uncertain. V was pared by 1 base and J by 1 base, with 13 bases between. Germline lookup yields CDR1 SGHDN and CDR2 FVKESK. This CDR3 has 16 amino acids. For the CDR3, the DNA is TGTGCCAGCAGCCAAGTCGTCCAGAAAATCCAAGAGACCCAGTACTTC. Amino acids: CASSQVVQKIQETQYF. The full variable domain, rest sourced from reference TRBV14 and TRBJ2-5, is EAGVTQFPSHSVIEKGQTVTLRCDPISGHDNLYWYRRVMGKEIKFLLHFVKESKQDESGMPNNRFLAERTGGTYSTLKVQPAELEDSGVYFCASSQVVQKIQETQYFGPGTRLLVL.

This CDR3 reads CASSLSSYNEQFF. CDR3 in DNA: TGTGCCAGCAGCCTAAGCTCCTACAATGAGCAGTTCTTC. The chain uses TRBV11-3 and TRBJ2-1; no definite D call. The V end lost 5 bases, the J end lost 0 bases, and 5 bases lay between the germline ends. Germline CDR1 is SGHNT and CDR2 is YENEEA. This CDR3 has 13 residues.

The chain employs TRBV7-9 and TRBJ1-2; 7 nucleotides match TRBD1. Germline-derived CDR1 and CDR2 are SEHNR and FQNEAQ (reference sequence). This CDR3 region has 15 residues. The V gene end was trimmed by 5 bases and the J gene end by 5 bases; junction bases not matched to a gene: 11. In DNA, the CDR3 is TGTGCCAGCAGCCAAGGAGACAGGGTTCAATATGGCTACACCTTC. This encodes CASSQGDRVQYGYTF.

This chain links TRBV6-5 with TRBJ2-2; possible D gene TRBD2, 5 bases. Trimming took 8 bases from V and 0 from J, leaving 10 bases between them. From germline, CDR1 is MNHEY and CDR2 SVGAGI. The CDR3 extends over 14 amino acids. In DNA form, the CDR3 reads TGTGCCAGCCGGGGAAGCACGAACACCGGGGAGCTGTTTTTT. This sequence encodes CASRGSTNTGELFF.

This chain uses TRBV27 with TRBJ2-4, with D perhaps TRBD1 (5 bases). The V end lost 0 bases, the J end lost 7 bases, and 10 bases lay between the germline ends. CDR1 is MNHEY, CDR2 SMNVEV, per germline (reference sequence). The length of the CDR3 is 14 residues. This CDR3 reads CASSLSTVSNIQYF. CDR3 sequence (DNA): TGTGCCAGCAGTTTATCGACAGTATCGAACATTCAGTACTTC.